This T cell receptor (beta chain) originates from a study of T cells in localized non-small cell lung cancer. The CDR3 spans 14 residues. V lost 2 bases and J lost 7, with 12 bases in between. Looked up from germline, CDR1 is MNHGY and CDR2 is SAAAGT. This clone was detected a few times. What it binds is unknown. The study, taken as a whole, reports: Exceeding tumor, uninvolved adjacent lung had the highest T cell clonality.

Profiling relied on immunoSEQ multiplex PCR, and the TCRdb table lists in-frame clones only, not all of them. The table records 4,500 to 6,500 clones, approximately 60% of them present only once. The source of this sequence is a male donor older than 55 with stage I squamous cell lung carcinoma. The chain is built from TRBV6-8 and TRBJ1-5, with D possibly being TRBD1 (6 bases). Source: lymph node tissue, taken before any cancer treatment. CDR3 loop: CASSYMSGEQPQHF. The CDR3 DNA sequence: TGTGCCAGCAGTTACATGTCAGGGGAGCAGCCCCAGCATTTT.